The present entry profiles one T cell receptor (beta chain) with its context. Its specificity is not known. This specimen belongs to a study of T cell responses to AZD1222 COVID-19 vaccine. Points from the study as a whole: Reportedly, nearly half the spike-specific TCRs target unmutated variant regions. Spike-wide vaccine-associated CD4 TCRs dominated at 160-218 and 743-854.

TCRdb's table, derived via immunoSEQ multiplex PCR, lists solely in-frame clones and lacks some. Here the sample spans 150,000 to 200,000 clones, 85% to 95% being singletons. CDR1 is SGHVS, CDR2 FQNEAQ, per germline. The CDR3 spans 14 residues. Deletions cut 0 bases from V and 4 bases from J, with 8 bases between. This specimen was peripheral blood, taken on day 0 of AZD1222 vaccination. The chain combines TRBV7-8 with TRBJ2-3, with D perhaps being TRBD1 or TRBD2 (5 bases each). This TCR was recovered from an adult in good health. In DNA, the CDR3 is TGTGCCAGCAGCTTAGCTGGGACCGCAGATACGCAGTATTTT. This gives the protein CASSLAGTADTQYF.